This T cell receptor (beta chain) derives from a study of chemoradiotherapy in HPV16-positive cancers. Study observations and caveats: Candidate HPV-specific clones and E7-related TCR motifs grew in tumor during treatment.

This clone showed up just once. Its antigen is still unknown. The repertoire was sequenced with immunoSEQ multiplex PCR; TCRdb's copy has only in-frame clones and lacks some. The sample includes a few thousand clones, around 90% of them seen just once. CDR3 length: 14 residues. CDR1 and CDR2 from the germline V gene are MDHEN and SYDVKM. V lost 10 bases, J lost 9 bases, and 14 bases stayed unmatched. The material sequenced was tumor tissue, taken from a patient who underwent chemoradiotherapy. The chain carries TRBV28 and TRBJ2-2; TRBD2 agrees at 7 bases. This TCR came from a human donor with HPV-associated anogenital cancer. CDR3 DNA: TGTGCCATCCTGGCTGGGACTAAGGGAAGGGAGCTGTTTTTT. Translated: CAILAGTKGRELFF.